This entry lists 2 T cell receptor beta chains sequenced from one sample in a study of early T cells in non-severe SARS-CoV-2 infection. TCRdb used MiXCR to reprocess the 5' RACE reads, holding one entry per CDR3 protein. Here the sample spans more than 85,000 distinct CDR3 sequences, approximately 15% being singletons. Sample: whole blood. These receptors were obtained from an adult who was a healthcare worker with PCR-confirmed SARS-CoV-2 infection or an uninfected control (not recorded which).

The sample holds many counts of this clonotype. This chain links TRBV20-1 with TRBJ2-7; no clear D. The CDR3 length is 16 residues. V was trimmed by 2 bases and J by 2 bases, leaving 19 bases between them. Germline CDR1 reads DFQATT; CDR2 reads SNEGSKA (reference sequence). This CDR3 is CSARSTDERAAYEQYF. CDR3 DNA sequence: TGCAGTGCTAGATCCACAGACGAGCGAGCTGCCTACGAGCAGTACTTC.

V is TRBV29-1 and J is TRBJ1-2, with TRBD1 identical over 8 bases. CDR3 length: 16 amino acids. From germline, CDR1 is SQVTM and CDR2 ANQGSEA. With V trimmed by 5 bases and J by 8 bases, 19 bases remained unmatched. The CDR3: CSVQLWGRTGRYGYTF. CDR3 sequence (DNA): TGCAGCGTTCAGTTGTGGGGACGGACAGGGAGATACGGCTACACCTTC.